Listed here are 10 T cell receptor beta chains from one sample, sequenced in a study of CD8+ T cells in alopecia areata. CD4+ cells of a handful of patients were further sorted as CD25+CD127-. After isolation, RNA underwent reverse transcription to generate cDNA as the sequencing template. Using immunoSEQ multiplex PCR, the repertoire was profiled, and TCRdb retains in-frame clones only, with some absent. Here the sample spans about 20,000 clones, roughly two thirds being singletons. The material sequenced was CD4+ Tregs sorted from blood. These receptors were collected from a human donor with alopecia areata.

This chain links TRBV6-5 with TRBJ1-6, with D possibly matching TRBD1 (6 bases). The CDR3 totals 13 residues. CDR1 MNHEY and CDR2 SVGAGI come from the germline V gene. Between the trimmed V and J ends, which lost 6 bases and 10 bases, there was a span of 13 bases. The DNA of the CDR3 is TGTGCCAGCAGGACATACAGGGAGTCACCCCTCCACTTT. Amino acids: CASRTYRESPLHF.

The rearrangement joins TRBV28 to TRBJ2-1, with 8 bases that match TRBD2. Germline V gene lookup returns CDR1 MDHEN and CDR2 SYDVKM. The junction had 12 bases not matched to a gene; V was cut back by 8 bases and J by 0 bases. CDR3 length: 17 amino acids. As DNA, the CDR3 is TGTGCCAGCCGACCGGGGGGGACTAGGAGCTCCTACAATGAGCAGTTCTTC. Translated: CASRPGGTRSSYNEQFF.

The chain carries TRBV29-1 and TRBJ2-3; 7 bases line up with TRBD2. V lost 6 bases and J lost 2; bases outside the gene matches: 5. Germline CDR1 and CDR2: SQVTM and ANQGSEA. The CDR3 covers 13 residues. CDR3 nucleotides: TGCAGCGTGGGGGGGTCAGTCACAGATACGCAGTATTTT. It yields the protein CSVGGSVTDTQYF.

The chain recombines TRBV10-2 with TRBJ2-7; D perhaps matches TRBD2 (6 bases). Trimming removed 5 bases at V and 4 bases at J, with 15 bases between. This CDR3 is 14 amino acids long. The V gene's germline CDR1 is WSHSY and CDR2 SAAADI. The DNA for the CDR3 is TGCGCCAGCAGTTTAGCGGCGTTGGGGTACGAGCAGTACTTC. Translated, it gives CASSLAALGYEQYF.

A few counts support this clone. The genes are TRBV7-8 and TRBJ2-3, with D tentatively TRBD1 (5 bases). V was pared by 2 bases and J by 0 bases, with 6 bases between. The germline V gene has CDR1 SGHVS and CDR2 FQNEAQ. CDR3 size: 14 residues. The CDR3, as DNA: TGTGCCAGCAGCTTAACAGGCAGCACAGATACGCAGTATTTT. It yields the protein CASSLTGSTDTQYF.

The chain combines TRBV29-1 with TRBJ1-2; D remains unclear. Per germline, CDR1 SQVTM and CDR2 ANQGSEA. V was pared by 2 bases and J by 7 bases, with 14 bases between. The CDR3 loop spans 13 amino acids. The CDR3 nucleotides are TGCAGCGTTGAAAATCTGAGAGTTGGTGGCTACACCTTC. Translating it yields CSVENLRVGGYTF.

This clone has more than one count but fewer than ten. V is TRBV18 and J is TRBJ2-7; D is ambiguous. V was clipped by 5 bases and J by 3 bases, with 5 bases between them. Germline CDR1 KGHSH, CDR2 LQKENI. There are 11 residues in the CDR3. CDR3 loop: CASSADYEQYF. The CDR3 bases are TGTGCCAGCTCAGCCGACTACGAGCAGTACTTC.

This chain joins TRBV18 and TRBJ1-2; maybe TRBD1 (5 bases). Germline CDR1 and CDR2: KGHSH and LQKENI. V was pared by 6 bases and J by 8 bases, with 19 bases between. The length of the CDR3 is 14 residues. In DNA form, the CDR3 reads TGTGCCAGCTCCCGAGCTATGGTAGGGGACGGCTACACCTTC. Its protein is CASSRAMVGDGYTF.

V usage is TRBV5-4 and J usage is TRBJ2-2; 10 bases line up with TRBD2. The ends lost 1 base at V and 0 bases at J; junction bases unmatched: 6. This CDR3 is built from 18 residues. The germline V gene encodes CDR1 SGHNT and CDR2 YYREEE (reference sequence). The CDR3 region is CASSLFSGGFPNTGELFF. The CDR3 DNA reads as TGTGCCAGCAGCTTGTTTAGCGGGGGGTTCCCGAACACCGGGGAGCTGTTTTTT. Based on the CDR3 plus reference TRBV5-4 and TRBJ2-2, the full variable domain is ETGVTQSPTHLIKTRGQQVTLRCSSQSGHNTVSWYQQALGQGPQFIFQYYREEENGRGNFPPRFSGLQFPNYSSELNVNALELDDSALYLCASSLFSGGFPNTGELFFGEGSRLTVL.

This chain joins TRBV7-9 and TRBJ2-3; D is uncertain. Trimming took off 6 bases at V and 8 bases at J, with 12 bases between the two ends. The CDR3 is made up of 12 amino acids. Germline V lookup: CDR1 SEHNR, CDR2 FQNEAQ (reference sequence). The CDR3, as DNA: TGTGCCAGCAGTTCACCGGCAGGTACGCAGTATTTT. It yields the protein CASSSPAGTQYF.